Below, 29 T cell receptor beta chains from the same sample are listed, as sequenced in a study of blood T cell repertoires in COVID-19. Repertoires were generated with immunoSEQ multiplex PCR, while TCRdb's copy carries only in-frame clones and drops some. Of 200,000 to 250,000 clones in the sample, 70% to 85% are singletons; the top ten hold about 3.7%. The sequencing input was PBMCs or T cells enriched from blood (not recorded which). Every receptor here comes from a woman in her fifties or sixties who had recovered from COVID-19.

The rearrangement uses TRBV11-2 and TRBJ1-3; D is possibly TRBD1 (5 bases). The V and J ends lost 5 bases and 0 bases respectively, with 11 bases between them. The length of the CDR3 is 15 residues. Per germline, CDR1 SGHAT and CDR2 FQNNGV. Here the CDR3 DNA reads TGTGCCAGCAGCATCCGGGACTACTCTGGAAACACCATATATTTT. Translated, it gives CASSIRDYSGNTIYF.

V gene TRBV6-1 combines with J gene TRBJ1-5; possibly TRBD1 for D (6 bases). This CDR3 has 15 amino acids. Germline V CDR1 and CDR2: MNHNS, SASEGT. Between the trimmed V and J ends, which lost 3 bases and 1 base, there was a span of 10 bases. The CDR3 sequence is CASSDAGESNQPQHF. The CDR3 coding sequence is TGTGCCAGCAGTGATGCAGGGGAGAGCAATCAGCCCCAGCATTTT.

The CDR3 sequence: CASSEITGYGYTF. CDR3 nucleotide sequence: TGCGCCAGCAGCGAGATAACAGGGTATGGCTACACCTTC. This chain links TRBV5-1 with TRBJ1-2, with D possibly matching TRBD1 (6 bases). This CDR3 has 13 residues. Germline CDR1 SGHRS, CDR2 YFSETQ. The V gene lost 4 bases and the J gene lost 5 bases, with 12 bases spanning the gap.

V is TRBV4-1 and J is TRBJ1-5, with 8 bases fitting TRBD1. Looked up from germline, CDR1 is MGHRA and CDR2 is YSYEKL. Trimming cost V 0 bases and J 6 bases; bases outside gene matches: 10. The CDR3 consists of 17 residues. The CDR3 region is CASSQDVGQAYGQPQHF. Here the CDR3 DNA reads TGCGCCAGCAGCCAAGATGTGGGACAGGCATATGGTCAGCCCCAGCATTTT.

The chain recombines TRBV2 with TRBJ1-4; 8 positions match TRBD1. Per the germline V gene, CDR1 is SNHLY and CDR2 is FYNNEI. After removal of 3 bases from V and 11 bases from J, the junction contained 8 bases not matched to a gene. The CDR3 has 14 amino acids. The chain's CDR3 is CASSDQGASYKLFF. In DNA form, the CDR3 reads TGTGCCAGCAGTGACCAGGGGGCGTCGTATAAACTGTTTTTT.

This clone occurred a few times. The V call is TRBV11-2, the J call TRBJ2-7; a possible D gene is TRBD2 (5 bases). Per germline, CDR1 SGHAT and CDR2 FQNNGV. The CDR3 loop spans 15 amino acids. The V end lost 6 bases, the J end lost 7 bases, and 22 bases lay between the germline ends. CDR3 residues: CASSLSGEVMREQYF. The CDR3 coding sequence is TGTGCCAGCAGTTTAAGCGGAGAGGTGATGAGGGAGCAGTACTTC. Combining the CDR3 with reference TRBV11-2 and TRBJ2-7 gives the whole variable domain EAGVAQSPRYKIIEKRQSVAFWCNPISGHATLYWYQQILGQGPKLLIQFQNNGVVDDSQLPKDRFSAERLKGVDSTLKIQPAKLEDSAVYLCASSLSGEVMREQYFGPGTRLTVT.

The V call is TRBV5-4, the J call TRBJ1-2; 7 bases align to TRBD1. Germline V CDR1 and CDR2: SGHNT, YYREEE (reference sequence). The V and J ends lost 4 bases and 2 bases, in that order; junction bases with no gene match: 5. The CDR3 extends over 14 amino acids. In DNA, the CDR3 is TGTGCCAGCAGCATACAGGGGAAAAACTATGGCTACACCTTC. It is translated as CASSIQGKNYGYTF.

This clone was detected a few times. This sequence joins TRBV27 and TRBJ2-7; D is uncertain. V was clipped by 3 bases and J by 1 base, with 7 bases between them. Germline CDR1 is MNHEY and CDR2 is SMNVEV (reference sequence). The CDR3 totals 13 residues. The CDR3 DNA reads TGTGCCAGCAGTTTTTTCCCTTCCTACGAGCAGTACTTC. Amino acids: CASSFFPSYEQYF.

The chain combines TRBV21-1 with TRBJ1-1; TRBD1, the table's D call, was not compared with the DNA. TRBV21-1 is a pseudogene segment. The CDR3 extends over 15 amino acids. The CDR3 loop reads CASSPKGAENTEAFF. CDR3 coding DNA: TGTGCCAGCAGCCCTAAAGGGGCGGAGAACACTGAAGCTTTCTTT.

This sequence joins TRBV6-5 and TRBJ1-1; the match to TRBD1 covers 8 bases. V lost 6 bases, J lost 5 bases, and 5 bases stayed unmatched. The germline V gene has CDR1 MNHEY and CDR2 SVGAGI. CDR3 length: 13 amino acids. DNA for the CDR3: TGTGCCAGCAGCGGGACAGGAGTTACTGAAGCTTTCTTT. Protein product: CASSGTGVTEAFF.

The gene calls are TRBV27 and TRBJ2-2, with 7 bases lining up with TRBD1. Germline CDR1 reads MNHEY; CDR2 reads SMNVEV (reference sequence). With V trimmed by 5 bases and J by 7 bases, 7 bases remained unmatched. The CDR3 runs 14 residues. CDR3 in amino acids: CASSPGTVGGELFF. As DNA, the CDR3 is TGTGCCAGCAGTCCCGGGACAGTTGGCGGGGAGCTGTTTTTT.

The chain joins TRBV15 to TRBJ1-1; maybe TRBD1 (5 bases). This CDR3 region has 12 residues. Germline-derived CDR1 and CDR2 are LNHNV and YYDKDF (reference sequence). V was trimmed by 0 bases and J by 9 bases, leaving 8 bases between them. The CDR3 spells CATSRDGGKAFF. CDR3 nucleotide sequence: TGTGCCACCAGCAGAGACGGGGGGAAAGCTTTCTTT.

This rearrangement joins TRBV29-1 to TRBJ1-2, with D perhaps TRBD1 (5 bases). The CDR3 totals 11 residues. Trimming left V 5 bases short and J 8 bases short, with 12 bases between. Germline V gene sequence: CDR1 SQVTM, CDR2 ANQGSEA. The CDR3 is CSVRLGLGYTF. The CDR3 DNA reads TGCAGCGTTAGGTTGGGGCTCGGCTACACCTTC.

The rearrangement links TRBV11-1 to TRBJ1-1, with D possibly TRBD1 on 6 matching bases. Germline CDR1 SGHAT, CDR2 FQDESV (reference sequence). The V gene lost 1 base and the J gene lost 3 bases, with 9 bases spanning the gap. The CDR3 extends over 14 amino acids. The CDR3 loop is CASSLVGGHTEAFF. As DNA, the CDR3 is TGTGCCAGCAGCTTAGTCGGGGGGCACACTGAAGCTTTCTTT.

The V call is TRBV27, the J call TRBJ1-2; 8 nucleotides align to TRBD1. The trim removed 0 bases at V and 4 bases at J, leaving 7 bases unmatched. Germline CDR1 is MNHEY and CDR2 is SMNVEV (reference sequence). The CDR3 is 16 residues long. CDR3 DNA: TGTGCCAGCAGTTTATCTTCGGCAGGGGGCTTCTATGGCTACACCTTC. This sequence encodes CASSLSSAGGFYGYTF.

The chain carries TRBV6-5 and TRBJ1-5, with 8 bases lining up with TRBD1. The CDR3 length is 14 residues. V lost 10 bases to trimming and J lost 1 base; unmatched junction nucleotides: 6. Germline V gene lookup returns CDR1 MNHEY and CDR2 SVGAGI. Written as DNA, the CDR3 is TGTGCCACCATGGACAGGGTGAGCAATCAGCCCCAGCATTTT. Translated: CATMDRVSNQPQHF.

V and J are TRBV18 and TRBJ2-7, with 7 bases that match TRBD2. Germline CDR1 KGHSH, CDR2 LQKENI. This CDR3 spans 17 amino acids. Trimming at V came to 6 bases and at J to 6 bases, leaving 20 bases not matched to a gene. The CDR3 coding sequence is TGTGCCAGCTCCCAAGGCCTCCCTAGCGGCCATCAAGGCGAGCAGTACTTC. Its translation: CASSQGLPSGHQGEQYF.

This clone was seen more than once but under ten times. The rearrangement joins TRBV6-1 to TRBJ1-2; D may be TRBD1 (6 bases). Deletions cut 0 bases from V and 0 bases from J, with 11 bases between. Germline V gives CDR1 MNHNS, CDR2 SASEGT. CDR3 size: 16 residues. The CDR3 coding sequence is TGTGCCAGCAGTGAAGCGCAGGCAGGGGCTAACTATGGCTACACCTTC. Amino acids: CASSEAQAGANYGYTF.

This clone was picked up a small number of times. The rearrangement uses TRBV10-2 and TRBJ1-1; no definite D call. CDR1 is WSHSY, CDR2 SAAADI, per germline. V was cut by 0 bases and J by 4 bases, with 12 bases left in between. The CDR3 has 15 residues. DNA of the CDR3: TGCGCCAGCAGTGAGTCCCACGCAGGAGGCACTGAAGCTTTCTTT. Amino acids: CASSESHAGGTEAFF.

The gene calls are TRBV10-3 and TRBJ1-5, with D tentatively TRBD1 (6 bases). The CDR3 has 15 residues. Per the germline V gene, CDR1 is ENHRY and CDR2 is SYGVKD. Trimming took off 4 bases at V and 2 bases at J, with 12 bases between the two ends. CDR3 loop: CAISGTGWGNQPQHF. CDR3 DNA sequence: TGTGCCATCAGTGGAACAGGGTGGGGCAATCAGCCCCAGCATTTT.

The V call is TRBV29-1, the J call TRBJ2-5, with no clear D. CDR1 and CDR2 (germline): SQVTM, ANQGSEA. This CDR3 region has 11 residues. V was shortened by 6 bases and J by 0 bases, with 5 bases between the two germline ends. The CDR3 DNA sequence: TGCAGCGTCCATTACCAAGAGACCCAGTACTTC. It codes for CSVHYQETQYF.

The chain has TRBV29-1 and TRBJ2-5, with 9 nucleotides matching TRBD1. V lost 6 bases to trimming and J lost 1 base; unmatched junction nucleotides: 3. The CDR3 spans 13 residues. Germline CDR1 reads SQVTM; CDR2 reads ANQGSEA. This CDR3 is CSVQQGAQETQYF. In DNA, the CDR3 is TGCAGCGTACAACAGGGGGCCCAAGAGACCCAGTACTTC.

The chain has TRBV29-1 and TRBJ2-5, with D possibly matching TRBD2 (7 bases). The CDR3 is 13 residues long. The germline V gene encodes CDR1 SQVTM and CDR2 ANQGSEA. The V end was cut by 4 bases, the J end by 5 bases, with 14 bases between. The CDR3 DNA reads TGCAGCGTTGGGACAGCACTAGCGGAGACCCAGTACTTC. This gives the protein CSVGTALAETQYF. The full variable domain, its missing parts supplied by reference TRBV29-1 and TRBJ2-5, is SAVISQKPSRDICQRGTSLTIQCQVDSQVTMMFWYRQQPGQSLTLIATANQGSEATYESGFVIDKFPISRPNLTFSTLTVSNMSPEDSSIYLCSVGTALAETQYFGPGTRLLVL.

J is TRBJ1-1 and V is TRBV11-2; maybe TRBD1 (5 bases). Between the trimmed V and J ends, which lost 1 base and 3 bases, there was a span of 15 bases. CDR1 SGHAT and CDR2 FQNNGV come from the germline V gene. The CDR3 spans 16 residues. The CDR3 loop reads CASSLAQGRFDTEAFF. The CDR3 DNA is TGTGCCAGCAGCTTAGCGCAGGGTAGATTCGACACTGAAGCTTTCTTT.

A few counts support this clone. The gene calls are TRBV7-2 and TRBJ2-3, with D maybe TRBD2 (5 bases). Trimming cost V 5 bases and J 9 bases, with 15 bases left between them. The germline gives CDR1 SGHTA, CDR2 FQGNSA. The CDR3 sequence is 13 residues long. The CDR3 bases are TGTGCCAGCAGCGCCCCTGAGGGATGGACGCAGTATTTT. This codes for CASSAPEGWTQYF.

The rearrangement joins TRBV9 to TRBJ1-3; D unresolved. Trimming stripped 4 bases from V and 0 bases from J, with 11 bases between. Germline V gene lookup returns CDR1 SGDLS and CDR2 YYNGEE. The CDR3 covers 15 residues. CDR3: CASSLEPFSGNTIYF. CDR3 bases: TGTGCCAGCAGCCTGGAGCCGTTCTCTGGAAACACCATATATTTT.

This chain connects TRBV5-1 to TRBJ1-2; 7 bases agree with TRBD1. The CDR3 extends over 14 amino acids. Per germline, CDR1 SGHRS and CDR2 YFSETQ. V shed 4 bases and J 6 bases; nucleotides not matched to a gene: 9. Here the CDR3 reads CASSHSGTVDGYTF. CDR3 DNA: TGCGCCAGCAGCCATTCCGGGACAGTAGATGGCTACACCTTC.

This sequence joins TRBV7-9 and TRBJ1-2; 7 positions match TRBD1. V was pared by 1 base and J by 7 bases, with 3 bases of the junction left unmatched. The CDR3 length is 13 residues. The germline gives CDR1 SEHNR, CDR2 FQNEAQ (reference sequence). CDR3 nucleotides: TGTGCCAGCAGCTTAGGTTGGGACAGTGGCTACACCTTC. As protein: CASSLGWDSGYTF. The full variable domain, with the rest looked up from reference TRBV7-9 and TRBJ1-2, is DTGVSQNPRHKITKRGQNVTFRCDPISEHNRLYWYRQTLGQGPEFLTYFQNEAQLEKSRLLSDRFSAERPKGSFSTLEIQRTEQGDSAMYLCASSLGWDSGYTFGSGTRLTVV.

This clone was detected a few times. J is TRBJ1-1 and V is TRBV2, with 7 bases fitting TRBD1. V lost 4 bases, J lost 1 base, and 6 bases stayed unmatched. The CDR3 has 15 amino acids. From germline, CDR1 is SNHLY and CDR2 FYNNEI. CDR3 nucleotide sequence: TGTGCCAGCAGTGTACAGGGGCAGGGGAACACTGAAGCTTTCTTT. Translation gives CASSVQGQGNTEAFF.